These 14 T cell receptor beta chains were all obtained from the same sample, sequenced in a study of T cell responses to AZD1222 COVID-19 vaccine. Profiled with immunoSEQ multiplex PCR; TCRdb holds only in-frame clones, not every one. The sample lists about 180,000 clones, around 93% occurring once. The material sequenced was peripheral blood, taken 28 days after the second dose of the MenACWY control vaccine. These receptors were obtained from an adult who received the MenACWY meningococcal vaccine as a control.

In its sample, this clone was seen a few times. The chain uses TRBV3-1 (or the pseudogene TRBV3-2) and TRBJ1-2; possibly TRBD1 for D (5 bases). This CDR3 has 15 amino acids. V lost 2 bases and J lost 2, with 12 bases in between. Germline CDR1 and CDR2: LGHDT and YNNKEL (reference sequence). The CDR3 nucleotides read TGTGCCAGCAGCCAATCCCACAGGATGAACTATGGCTACACCTTC. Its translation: CASSQSHRMNYGYTF.

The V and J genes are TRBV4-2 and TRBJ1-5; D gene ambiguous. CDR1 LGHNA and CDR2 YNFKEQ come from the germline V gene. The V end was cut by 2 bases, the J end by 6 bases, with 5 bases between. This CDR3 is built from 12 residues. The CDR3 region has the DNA TGTGCCAGCAGCCAACTGGGTCAGCCCCAGCATTTT. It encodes CASSQLGQPQHF.

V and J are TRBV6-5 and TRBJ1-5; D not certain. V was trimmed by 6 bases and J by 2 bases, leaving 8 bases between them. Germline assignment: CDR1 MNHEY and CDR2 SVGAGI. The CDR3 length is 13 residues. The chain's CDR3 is CASSGYGNQPQHF. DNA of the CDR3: TGTGCCAGCAGCGGCTATGGCAATCAGCCCCAGCATTTT.

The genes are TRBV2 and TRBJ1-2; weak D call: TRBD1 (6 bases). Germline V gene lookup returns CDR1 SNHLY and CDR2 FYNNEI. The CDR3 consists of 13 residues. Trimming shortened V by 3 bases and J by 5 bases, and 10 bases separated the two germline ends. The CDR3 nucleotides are TGTGCCAGCAGTGAGGACAGAGAATATGGCTACACCTTC. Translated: CASSEDREYGYTF. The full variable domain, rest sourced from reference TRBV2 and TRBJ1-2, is EPEVTQTPSHQVTQMGQEVILRCVPISNHLYFYWYRQILGQKVEFLVSFYNNEISEKSEIFDDQFSVERPDGSNFTLKIRSTKLEDSAMYFCASSEDREYGYTFGSGTRLTVV.

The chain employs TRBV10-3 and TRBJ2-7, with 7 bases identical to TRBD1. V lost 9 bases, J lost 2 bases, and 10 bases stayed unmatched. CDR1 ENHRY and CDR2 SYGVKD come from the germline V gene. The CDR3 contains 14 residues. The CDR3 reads CAMAPSGQTYEQYF. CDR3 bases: TGTGCCATGGCGCCTTCGGGACAGACCTACGAGCAGTACTTC.

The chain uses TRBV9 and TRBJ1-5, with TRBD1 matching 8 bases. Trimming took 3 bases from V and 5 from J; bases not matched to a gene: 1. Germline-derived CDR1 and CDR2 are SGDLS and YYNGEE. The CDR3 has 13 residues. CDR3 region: CASSADRDQPQHF. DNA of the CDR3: TGTGCCAGCAGCGCGGACAGGGATCAGCCCCAGCATTTT.

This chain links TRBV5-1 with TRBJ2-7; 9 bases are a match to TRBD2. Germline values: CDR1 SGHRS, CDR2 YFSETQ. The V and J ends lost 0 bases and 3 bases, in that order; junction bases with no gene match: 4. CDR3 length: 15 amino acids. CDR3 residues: CASSLVSGGFYEQYF. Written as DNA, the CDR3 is TGCGCCAGCAGCTTGGTAAGCGGGGGGTTCTACGAGCAGTACTTC.

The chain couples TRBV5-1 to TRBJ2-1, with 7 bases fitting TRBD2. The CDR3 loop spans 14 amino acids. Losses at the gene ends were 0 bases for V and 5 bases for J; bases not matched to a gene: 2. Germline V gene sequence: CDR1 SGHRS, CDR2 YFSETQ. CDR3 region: CASSLAGRNNEQFF. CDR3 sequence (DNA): TGCGCCAGCAGCTTGGCCGGGAGGAACAATGAGCAGTTCTTC.

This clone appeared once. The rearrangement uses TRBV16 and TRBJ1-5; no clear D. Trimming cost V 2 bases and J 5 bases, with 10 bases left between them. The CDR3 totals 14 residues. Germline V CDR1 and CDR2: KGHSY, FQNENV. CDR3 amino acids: CASSQTLSDQPQHF. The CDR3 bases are TGTGCCAGCAGCCAAACCTTATCGGATCAGCCCCAGCATTTT. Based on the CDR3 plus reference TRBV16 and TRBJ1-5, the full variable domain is GEEVAQTPKHLVRGEGQKAKLYCAPIKGHSYVFWYQQVLKNEFKFLISFQNENVFDETGMPKERFSAKCLPNSPCSLEIQATKLEDSAVYFCASSQTLSDQPQHFGDGTRLSIL.

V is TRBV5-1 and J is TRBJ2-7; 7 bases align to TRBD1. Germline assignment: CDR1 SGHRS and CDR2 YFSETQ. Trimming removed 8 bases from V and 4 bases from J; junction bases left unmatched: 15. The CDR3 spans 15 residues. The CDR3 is CASSRNRDRPYEQYF. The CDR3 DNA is TGCGCCAGTTCCCGGAACCGGGACAGACCATACGAGCAGTACTTC.

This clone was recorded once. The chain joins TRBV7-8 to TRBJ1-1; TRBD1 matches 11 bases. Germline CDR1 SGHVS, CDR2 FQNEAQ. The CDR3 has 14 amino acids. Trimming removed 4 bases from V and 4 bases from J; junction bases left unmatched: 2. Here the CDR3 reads CASSWTGGGTEAFF. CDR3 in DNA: TGTGCCAGCAGCTGGACAGGGGGCGGCACTGAAGCTTTCTTT.

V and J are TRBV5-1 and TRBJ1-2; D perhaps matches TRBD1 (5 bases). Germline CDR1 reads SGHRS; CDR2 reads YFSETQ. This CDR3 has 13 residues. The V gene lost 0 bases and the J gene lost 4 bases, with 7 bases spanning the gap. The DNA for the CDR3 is TGCGCCAGCAGCTTGGCGGGGGTCTATGGCTACACCTTC. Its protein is CASSLAGVYGYTF. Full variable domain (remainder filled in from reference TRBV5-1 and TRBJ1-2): KAGVTQTPRYLIKTRGQQVTLSCSPISGHRSVSWYQQTPGQGLQFLFEYFSETQRNKGNFPGRFSGRQFSNSRSEMNVSTLELGDSALYLCASSLAGVYGYTFGSGTRLTVV.

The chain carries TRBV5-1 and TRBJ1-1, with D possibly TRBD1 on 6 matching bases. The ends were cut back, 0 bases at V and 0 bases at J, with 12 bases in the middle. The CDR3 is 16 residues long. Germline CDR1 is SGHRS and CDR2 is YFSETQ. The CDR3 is CASSLVGAGMNTEAFF. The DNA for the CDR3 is TGCGCCAGCAGCTTGGTGGGGGCAGGGATGAACACTGAAGCTTTCTTT.

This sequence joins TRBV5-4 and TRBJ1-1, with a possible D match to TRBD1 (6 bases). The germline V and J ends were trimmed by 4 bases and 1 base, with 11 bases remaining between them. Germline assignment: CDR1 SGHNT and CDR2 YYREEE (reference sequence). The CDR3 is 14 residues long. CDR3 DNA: TGTGCCAGCAGCGGGGGGACAACGAACACTGAAGCTTTCTTT. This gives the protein CASSGGTTNTEAFF. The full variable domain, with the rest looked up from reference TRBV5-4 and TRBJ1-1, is ETGVTQSPTHLIKTRGQQVTLRCSSQSGHNTVSWYQQALGQGPQFIFQYYREEENGRGNFPPRFSGLQFPNYSSELNVNALELDDSALYLCASSGGTTNTEAFFGQGTRLTVV.